This T cell receptor (beta chain) was sequenced during a study of blood T cell repertoires in COVID-19. Study at large: The study drew acute and convalescent COVID-19 samples from the United States, Italy and Spain. T cells, B-cell-depleted T cells, or PBMCs provided the cDNA or gDNA that served as material.

Study processing details: Scientists estimated how many nucleated cells there were by amplifying reference gene primers. The table came from immunoSEQ multiplex PCR; TCRdb's copy has only in-frame clones and leaves some out. V and J calls and clone size are given by that table; D and trimming were obtained from the DNA. The sample has some 200,000 clones; 75% to 85% are singletons. The CDR3 runs to 14 residues. Germline V gene lookup returns CDR1 SGHVS and CDR2 FNYEAQ. Losses at the gene ends were 5 bases for V and 6 bases for J; bases not matched to a gene: 7. This receptor was taken from a human donor in a cohort sampled during active COVID-19. V is TRBV7-6 and J is TRBJ1-2; 9 nucleotides agree with TRBD1. The source material was peripheral blood. The DNA for the CDR3 is TGTGCCAGCAGCCAGGGACAGGGCGGGGATGGCTACACCTTC. Translation: CASSQGQGGDGYTF.